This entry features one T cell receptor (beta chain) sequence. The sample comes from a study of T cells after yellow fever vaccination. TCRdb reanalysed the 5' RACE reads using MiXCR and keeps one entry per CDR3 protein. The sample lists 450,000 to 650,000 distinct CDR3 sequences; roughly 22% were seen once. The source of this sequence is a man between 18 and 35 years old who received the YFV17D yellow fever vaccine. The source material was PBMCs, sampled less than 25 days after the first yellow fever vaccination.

This CDR3 is CASTGAGAAFF. The CDR3 nucleotides are TGTGCCAGCACTGGCGCAGGGGCAGCTTTCTTT. The chain combines TRBV6-2 or TRBV6-3 with TRBJ1-1, with a possible D match to TRBD1 (6 bases). This CDR3 has 11 amino acids. V shed 7 bases and J shed 10 bases, with 13 bases lying between them. Germline V lookup: CDR1 MNHEY, CDR2 SVGEGT.